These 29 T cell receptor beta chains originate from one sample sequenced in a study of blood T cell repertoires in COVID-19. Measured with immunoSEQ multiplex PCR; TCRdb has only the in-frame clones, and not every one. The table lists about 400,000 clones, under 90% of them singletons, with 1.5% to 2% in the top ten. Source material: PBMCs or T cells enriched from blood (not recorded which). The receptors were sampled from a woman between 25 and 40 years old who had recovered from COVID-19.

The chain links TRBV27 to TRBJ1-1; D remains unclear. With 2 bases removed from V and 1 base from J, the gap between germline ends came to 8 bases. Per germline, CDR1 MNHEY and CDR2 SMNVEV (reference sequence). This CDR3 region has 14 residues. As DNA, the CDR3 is TGTGCCAGCAGTTTAGGGCAAACGAACACTGAAGCTTTCTTT. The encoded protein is CASSLGQTNTEAFF.

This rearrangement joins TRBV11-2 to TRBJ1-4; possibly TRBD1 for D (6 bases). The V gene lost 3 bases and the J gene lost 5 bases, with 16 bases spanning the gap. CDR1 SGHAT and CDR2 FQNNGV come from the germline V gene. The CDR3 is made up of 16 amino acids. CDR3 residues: CASSFIQGRRNEKLFF. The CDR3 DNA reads TGTGCCAGCAGCTTCATCCAGGGGCGGAGAAATGAAAAACTGTTTTTT.

The CDR3 sequence is CASSFGTGNTEAFF. The CDR3 nucleotides are TGTGCCAGCAGCTTCGGGACAGGGAACACTGAAGCTTTCTTT. The chain carries TRBV7-9 and TRBJ1-1; 8 bases are a match to TRBD1. This CDR3 region has 14 residues. Germline V gene data show CDR1 as SEHNR and CDR2 as FQNEAQ (reference sequence). The V segment lost 3 bases and the J segment 1 base; nucleotides outside the gene matches: 1. Looking up the rest from reference TRBV7-9 and TRBJ1-1 gives the full variable domain: DTGVSQNPRHKITKRGQNVTFRCDPISEHNRLYWYRQTLGQGPEFLTYFQNEAQLEKSRLLSDRFSAERPKGSFSTLEIQRTEQGDSAMYLCASSFGTGNTEAFFGQGTRLTVV.

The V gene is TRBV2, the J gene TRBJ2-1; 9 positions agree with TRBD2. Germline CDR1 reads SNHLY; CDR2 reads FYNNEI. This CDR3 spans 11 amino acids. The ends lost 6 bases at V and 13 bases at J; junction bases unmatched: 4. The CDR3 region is CASRDSGRQFF. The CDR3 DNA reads TGTGCCAGCAGGGATAGCGGGAGACAGTTCTTC.

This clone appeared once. The CDR3 protein is CASSLPPQGSGHHAFF. The CDR3 DNA reads as TGTGCCAGCAGCTTACCCCCGCAGGGTTCAGGTCATCATGCTTTCTTT. The chain combines TRBV7-9 with TRBJ1-1; tentative D call: TRBD1 (5 bases). The length of the CDR3 is 16 residues. Germline V lookup: CDR1 SEHNR, CDR2 FQNEAQ (reference sequence). V was cut by 2 bases and J by 11 bases, with 24 bases left in between.

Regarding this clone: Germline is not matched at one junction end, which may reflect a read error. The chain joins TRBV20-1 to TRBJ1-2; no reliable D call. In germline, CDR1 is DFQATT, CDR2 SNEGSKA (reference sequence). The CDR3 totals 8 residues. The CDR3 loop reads CSAQSRDF. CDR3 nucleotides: TGCAGTGCGCAATCGAGGGACTTC.

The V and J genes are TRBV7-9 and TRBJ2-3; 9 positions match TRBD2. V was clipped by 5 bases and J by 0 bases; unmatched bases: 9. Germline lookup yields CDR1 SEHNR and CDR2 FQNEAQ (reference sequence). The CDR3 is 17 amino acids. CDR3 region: CASSPDLAGPSTDTQYF. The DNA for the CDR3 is TGTGCCAGCAGCCCGGACCTAGCGGGGCCTAGCACAGATACGCAGTATTTT.

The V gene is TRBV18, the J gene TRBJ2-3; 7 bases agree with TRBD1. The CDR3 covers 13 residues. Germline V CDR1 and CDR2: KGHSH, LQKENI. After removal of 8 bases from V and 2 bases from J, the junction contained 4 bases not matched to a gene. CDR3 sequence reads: CASTGQFTDTQYF. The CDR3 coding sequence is TGTGCCAGCACGGGACAGTTCACAGATACGCAGTATTTT.

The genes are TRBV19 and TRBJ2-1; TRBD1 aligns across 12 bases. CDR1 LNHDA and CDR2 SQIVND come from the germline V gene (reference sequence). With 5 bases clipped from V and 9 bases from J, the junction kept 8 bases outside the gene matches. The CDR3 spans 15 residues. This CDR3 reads CASSPGTGGWSEQFF. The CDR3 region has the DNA TGTGCCAGTAGTCCCGGGACAGGGGGCTGGAGTGAGCAGTTCTTC.

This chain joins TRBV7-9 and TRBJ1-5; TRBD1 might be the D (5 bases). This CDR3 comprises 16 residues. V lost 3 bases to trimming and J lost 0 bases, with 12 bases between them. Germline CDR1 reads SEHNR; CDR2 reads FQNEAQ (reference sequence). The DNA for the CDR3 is TGTGCCAGCAGCTTTTGGGGGGAATATAGCAATCAGCCCCAGCATTTT. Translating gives CASSFWGEYSNQPQHF.

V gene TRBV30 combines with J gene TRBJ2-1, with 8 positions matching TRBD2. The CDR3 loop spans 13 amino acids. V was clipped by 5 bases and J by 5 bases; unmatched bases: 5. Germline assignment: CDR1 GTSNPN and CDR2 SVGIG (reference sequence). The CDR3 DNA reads TGTGCCTGGCGGGAGGGCCCCCACAATGAGCAGTTCTTC. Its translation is CAWREGPHNEQFF.

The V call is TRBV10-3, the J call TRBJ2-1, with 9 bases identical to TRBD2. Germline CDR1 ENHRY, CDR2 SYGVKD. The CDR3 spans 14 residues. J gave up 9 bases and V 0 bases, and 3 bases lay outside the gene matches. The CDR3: CAISESGGRGEQFF. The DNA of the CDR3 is TGTGCCATCAGTGAGTCAGGCGGGAGGGGTGAGCAGTTCTTC.

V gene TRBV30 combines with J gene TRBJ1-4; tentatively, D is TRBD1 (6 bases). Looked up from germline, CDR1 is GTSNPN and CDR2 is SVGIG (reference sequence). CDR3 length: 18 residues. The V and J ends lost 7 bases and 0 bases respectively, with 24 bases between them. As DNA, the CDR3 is TGTGCCTATCAGAAAACGGGGGGCAGTCACCCAACTAATGAAAAACTGTTTTTT. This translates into CAYQKTGGSHPTNEKLFF.

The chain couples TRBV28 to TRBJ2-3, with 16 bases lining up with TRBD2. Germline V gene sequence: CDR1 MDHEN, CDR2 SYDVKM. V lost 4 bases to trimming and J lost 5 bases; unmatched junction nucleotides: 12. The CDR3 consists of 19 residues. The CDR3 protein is CASSSSTAGLAGGLDTQYF. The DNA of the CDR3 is TGTGCCAGCAGTTCCTCAACCGCGGGACTAGCGGGAGGGCTAGATACGCAGTATTTT.

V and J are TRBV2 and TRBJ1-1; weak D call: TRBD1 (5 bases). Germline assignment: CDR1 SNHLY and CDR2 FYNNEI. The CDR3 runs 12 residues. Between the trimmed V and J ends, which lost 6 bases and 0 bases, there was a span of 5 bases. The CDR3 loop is CASRDMNTEAFF. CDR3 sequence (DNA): TGTGCCAGCAGGGACATGAACACTGAAGCTTTCTTT.

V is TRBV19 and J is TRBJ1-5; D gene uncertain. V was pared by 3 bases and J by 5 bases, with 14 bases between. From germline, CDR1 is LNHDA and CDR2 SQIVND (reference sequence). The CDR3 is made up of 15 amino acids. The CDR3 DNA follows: TGTGCCAGTAGTATGAATGATGGGCATGATCAGCCCCAGCATTTT. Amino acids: CASSMNDGHDQPQHF.

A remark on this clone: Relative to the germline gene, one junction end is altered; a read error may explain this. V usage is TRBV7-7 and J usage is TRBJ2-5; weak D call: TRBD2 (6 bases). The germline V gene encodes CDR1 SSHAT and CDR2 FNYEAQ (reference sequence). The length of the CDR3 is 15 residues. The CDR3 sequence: CASSFGPGVGETQYF. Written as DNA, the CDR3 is TGTGCTAGCAGCTTTGGTCCGGGGGTAGGAGAGACCCAGTACTTC.

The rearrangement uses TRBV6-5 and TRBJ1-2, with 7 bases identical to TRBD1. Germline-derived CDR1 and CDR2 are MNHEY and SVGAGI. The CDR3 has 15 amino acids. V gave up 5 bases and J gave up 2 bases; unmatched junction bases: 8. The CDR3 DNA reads TGTGCCAGCAGTCACCGGGACAGAGAGAACTATGGCTACACCTTC. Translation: CASSHRDRENYGYTF.

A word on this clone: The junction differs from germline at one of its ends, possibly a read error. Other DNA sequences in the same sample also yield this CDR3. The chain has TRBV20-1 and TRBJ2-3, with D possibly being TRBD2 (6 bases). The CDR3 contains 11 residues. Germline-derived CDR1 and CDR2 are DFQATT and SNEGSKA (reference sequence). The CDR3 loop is CSGRGTDTQYF. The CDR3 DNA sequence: TGTAGCGGACGGGGCACAGATACGCAGTATTTT.

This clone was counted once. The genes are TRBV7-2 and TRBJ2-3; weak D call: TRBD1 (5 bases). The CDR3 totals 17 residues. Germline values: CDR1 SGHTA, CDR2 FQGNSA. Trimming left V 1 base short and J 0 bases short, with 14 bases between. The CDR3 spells CASSLGRVTVSTDTQYF. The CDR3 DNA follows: TGTGCCAGCAGCTTAGGAAGGGTGACAGTGAGCACAGATACGCAGTATTTT. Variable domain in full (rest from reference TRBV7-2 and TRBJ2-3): GAGVSQSPSNKVTEKGKDVELRCDPISGHTALYWYRQSLGQGLEFLIYFQGNSAPDKSGLPSDRFSAERTGGSVSTLTIQRTQQEDSAVYLCASSLGRVTVSTDTQYFGPGTRLTVL.

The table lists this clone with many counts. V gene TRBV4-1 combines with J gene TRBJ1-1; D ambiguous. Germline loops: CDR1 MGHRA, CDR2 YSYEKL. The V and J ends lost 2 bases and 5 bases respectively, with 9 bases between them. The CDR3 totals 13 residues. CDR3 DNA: TGCGCCAGCAGCCAAATATGGAGAACTGAAGCTTTCTTT. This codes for CASSQIWRTEAFF.

Here the CDR3 reads CASSPLGRGLHPNYGYTF. The CDR3 DNA is TGTGCCAGCTCACCACTGGGCAGGGGGCTCCACCCGAACTATGGCTACACCTTC. V and J are TRBV18 and TRBJ1-2; 8 bases line up with TRBD1. CDR1 and CDR2 (germline): KGHSH, LQKENI. This CDR3 comprises 18 residues. Germline trimming cut 1 base from V and 2 bases from J; bases unmatched to any gene: 12.

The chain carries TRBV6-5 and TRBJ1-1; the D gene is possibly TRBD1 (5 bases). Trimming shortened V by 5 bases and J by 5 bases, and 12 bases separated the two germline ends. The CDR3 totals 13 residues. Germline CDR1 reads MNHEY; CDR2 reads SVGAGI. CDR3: CASSLRGITEAFF. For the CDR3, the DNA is TGTGCCAGCAGTCTTCGGGGGATAACTGAAGCTTTCTTT.

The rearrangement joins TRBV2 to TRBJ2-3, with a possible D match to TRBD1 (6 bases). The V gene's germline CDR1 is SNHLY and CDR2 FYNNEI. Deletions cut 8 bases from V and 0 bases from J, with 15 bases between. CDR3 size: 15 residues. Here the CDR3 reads CASPGTPSSTDTQYF. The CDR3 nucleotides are TGTGCCAGCCCCGGGACACCCTCCAGCACAGATACGCAGTATTTT.

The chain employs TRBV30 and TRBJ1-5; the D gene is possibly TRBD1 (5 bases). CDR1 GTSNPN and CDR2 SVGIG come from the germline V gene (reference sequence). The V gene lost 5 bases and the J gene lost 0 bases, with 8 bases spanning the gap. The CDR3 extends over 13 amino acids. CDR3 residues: CAWGTGSNQPQHF. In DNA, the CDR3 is TGTGCCTGGGGGACTGGTAGCAATCAGCCCCAGCATTTT.

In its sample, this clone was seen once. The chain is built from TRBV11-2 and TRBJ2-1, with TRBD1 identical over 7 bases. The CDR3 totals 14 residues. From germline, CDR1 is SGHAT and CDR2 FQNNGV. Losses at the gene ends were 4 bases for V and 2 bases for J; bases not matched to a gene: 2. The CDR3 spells CASSWDRTYNEQFF. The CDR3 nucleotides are TGTGCCAGCAGCTGGGACAGAACCTACAATGAGCAGTTCTTC.

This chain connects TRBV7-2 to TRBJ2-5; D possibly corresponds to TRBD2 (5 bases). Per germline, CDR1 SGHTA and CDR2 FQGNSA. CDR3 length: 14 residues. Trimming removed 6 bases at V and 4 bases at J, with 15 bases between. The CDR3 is CASRFAEGGETQYF. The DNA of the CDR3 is TGTGCCAGCAGGTTCGCAGAGGGCGGAGAGACCCAGTACTTC.

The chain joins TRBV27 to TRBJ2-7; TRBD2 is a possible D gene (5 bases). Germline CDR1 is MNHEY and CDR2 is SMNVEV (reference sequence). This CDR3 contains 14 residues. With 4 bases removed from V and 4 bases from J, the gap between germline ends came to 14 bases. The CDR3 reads CASSSPEDGYEQYF. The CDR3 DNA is TGTGCCAGCAGTTCCCCGGAGGACGGATACGAGCAGTACTTC.

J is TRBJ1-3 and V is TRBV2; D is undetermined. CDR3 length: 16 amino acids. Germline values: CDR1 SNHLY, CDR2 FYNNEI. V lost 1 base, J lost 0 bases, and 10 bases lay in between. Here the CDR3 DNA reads TGTGCCAGCAGTGAAGTTAGACATAGCTCTGGAAACACCATATATTTT. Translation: CASSEVRHSSGNTIYF.